One sample yielded the 2 T cell receptor beta chains listed below, sequenced in a study of blood T cell repertoires in COVID-19. TCRdb's copy holds only in-frame clones and misses some; the assay was immunoSEQ multiplex PCR. This sample has approximately 220,000 clones, with around 82% found just once. Source material: peripheral blood. These receptors all come from a woman aged 55-70 years with acute or convalescent COVID-19.

The CDR3 sequence: CASSLYQGGGYEQYF. DNA for the CDR3: TGTGCCAGCAGTTTATACCAGGGAGGAGGCTACGAGCAGTACTTC. V and J are TRBV27 and TRBJ2-7; weak D call: TRBD2 (6 bases). The ends were cut back, 1 base at V and 3 bases at J, with 13 bases in the middle. CDR1 is MNHEY and CDR2 is SMNVEV in the germline V gene (reference sequence). The CDR3 runs 15 residues.

This chain joins TRBV4-2 and TRBJ2-5, with 7 bases aligning to TRBD1. Germline CDR1 LGHNA, CDR2 YNFKEQ. The CDR3 consists of 15 residues. Trimming cost V 1 base and J 2 bases; bases outside gene matches: 4. DNA of the CDR3: TGTGCCAGCAGCCAAGTGGGACAGTCTCAAGAGACCCAGTACTTC. It codes for CASSQVGQSQETQYF.